The 12 T cell receptor beta chains presented below share a single source sample, sequenced in a study of post-analysis software for immune sequencing data. No antigen has been assigned to these receptors. Regarding the study as a whole: TRBV5-6, TRBV5-1 and TRBV20-1 were among a handful of TRBV segments more frequent in patients than controls.

Unique molecular identifiers had been added to the TCR beta cDNA libraries. MiXCR was run by TCRdb on the PCR reads, yielding one entry per CDR3 protein. The table lists fewer than 900,000 distinct CDR3 sequences, around 46% of them singletons. The sample comprised blood. The origin of the receptors is a girl aged 10-17 years with multiple sclerosis.

V is TRBV24-1 and J is TRBJ2-2, with D tentatively TRBD1 (5 bases). The V and J ends lost 4 bases and 0 bases respectively, with 14 bases between them. The CDR3 covers 17 residues. CDR1 and CDR2 (germline): KGHDR, SFDVKD. Written as DNA, the CDR3 is TGTGCCACCAGTGACCCTAGACAGTACGCGAACACCGGGGAGCTGTTTTTT. Translation: CATSDPRQYANTGELFF.

The rearrangement joins TRBV11-2 to TRBJ1-4; no clear D gene. Trimming pared 1 base from V and 0 bases from J, leaving 15 bases between. CDR1 SGHAT and CDR2 FQNNGV come from the germline V gene. The length of the CDR3 is 18 residues. CDR3 DNA sequence: TGTGCCAGCAGCTTAGGGTGGGCAGATACTTCAACTAATGAAAAACTGTTTTTT. Translating gives CASSLGWADTSTNEKLFF.

This chain joins TRBV6-4 and TRBJ1-5, with D perhaps matching TRBD1 (6 bases). CDR3 length: 17 residues. Trimming removed 4 bases at V and 5 bases at J, with 21 bases between. Germline CDR1 MRHNA, CDR2 SNTAGT. CDR3 in amino acids: CASSGTPSRGGYQPQHF. DNA for the CDR3: TGTGCCAGCAGTGGCACCCCAAGCAGGGGCGGGTATCAGCCCCAGCATTTT.

The chain combines TRBV15 with TRBJ2-7; D not resolved. The CDR3 is 13 amino acids. Trimming took 1 base from V and 6 from J, leaving 10 bases between them. Germline CDR1 LNHNV, CDR2 YYDKDF (reference sequence). CDR3 DNA: TGTGCCACCAGCAGAGGAGCGACTCCCGAGCAGTACTTC. Protein: CATSRGATPEQYF.

The chain joins TRBV7-2 to TRBJ2-7, with 10 positions matching TRBD2. CDR1 is SGHTA, CDR2 FQGNSA, per germline. The CDR3 is 15 amino acids. Unmatched junction bases numbered 7, after V lost 5 bases and J lost 3 bases. In DNA, the CDR3 is TGTGCCAGCAGCCATCAGCGGGGGGGCTACTACGAGCAGTACTTC. The encoded protein is CASSHQRGGYYEQYF.

This clonotype has more than one count but fewer than ten. J is TRBJ2-3 and V is TRBV7-2; the match to TRBD2 covers 8 bases. Germline loops: CDR1 SGHTA, CDR2 FQGNSA. The CDR3 is made up of 15 amino acids. V trimming: 5 bases; J trimming: 1 base; junction bases outside the gene matches: 5. CDR3 nucleotides: TGTGCCAGCAGCCTTCAAGCGGGAGGCACAGATACGCAGTATTTT. This encodes CASSLQAGGTDTQYF.

The chain recombines TRBV12-3 or TRBV12-4 with TRBJ1-2, with a weak D call TRBD1 (5 bases). The V gene lost 3 bases and the J gene lost 6 bases, with 11 bases spanning the gap. This CDR3 spans 13 amino acids. The CDR3 region is CASSFLVGDGYTF. The CDR3 nucleotides read TGTGCCAGCAGTTTCTTGGTAGGGGATGGCTACACCTTC.

Remarks on this clonotype: This CDR3 fails to terminate in the conserved phenylalanine or tryptophan, so it likely reflects a read error. This chain uses TRBV5-1 with TRBJ2-6, with 9 nucleotides matching TRBD1. Looked up from germline, CDR1 is SGHRS and CDR2 is YFSETQ. This CDR3 has 18 amino acids. V was clipped by 0 bases and J by 1 base; unmatched bases: 5. The CDR3 loop is CASSLGGQGSSGANVLTI. CDR3 in DNA: TGCGCCAGCAGCTTGGGAGGACAGGGGAGTTCTGGGGCCAACGTCCTGACTATC.

This chain links TRBV20-1 with TRBJ2-7, with 7 bases identical to TRBD1. Germline CDR1 is DFQATT and CDR2 is SNEGSKA (reference sequence). V gave up 3 bases and J gave up 6 bases; unmatched junction bases: 11. The CDR3 contains 14 residues. The CDR3 DNA is TGCAGTGCTAGTCGACAGGGCATAGGCTCCGAGCAGTACTTC. It translates to CSASRQGIGSEQYF.

V usage is TRBV4-1 and J usage is TRBJ2-7; 12 bases align to TRBD2. Germline V gene lookup returns CDR1 MGHRA and CDR2 YSYEKL. The V and J ends lost 1 base and 0 bases, in that order; junction bases with no gene match: 1. The CDR3 spans 16 residues. CDR3 amino acids: CASSQGGLAGSYEQYF. The CDR3 nucleotides are TGCGCCAGCAGCCAAGGGGGACTAGCGGGCTCCTACGAGCAGTACTTC.

This clonotype was recorded at least ten times. The chain recombines TRBV10-3 with TRBJ1-1; a weak D match, TRBD1 (5 bases). The CDR3 spans 14 residues. The V gene's germline CDR1 is ENHRY and CDR2 SYGVKD. The CDR3 region is CAYSDTGHNTEAFF. The CDR3 DNA sequence: TGTGCGTATTCGGATACCGGACACAACACTGAAGCTTTCTTT.

This chain uses TRBV7-8 with TRBJ1-3; no reliable D call. V was cut by 3 bases and J by 0 bases, with 12 bases left in between. The CDR3 loop spans 16 amino acids. Germline assignment: CDR1 SGHVS and CDR2 FQNEAQ. CDR3 nucleotides: TGTGCCAGCAGCTTCCCAGCAAGTGACTCTGGAAACACCATATATTTT. It codes for CASSFPASDSGNTIYF.